This T cell receptor beta chain appears in the sequencing data of a study of vaccination effects on CD4 cells after COVID-19. The culture ran for roughly ten days, and then CD4+ T cells were isolated. Subjects were given two BNT162b2 or mRNA-1273 vaccine doses. Here immunoSEQ multiplex PCR was the method, and the copy in TCRdb shows in-frame clones only, minus some. Here the sample spans tens of thousands of clones, roughly 73% being singletons. V was cut by 0 bases and J by 7 bases, with 13 bases left in between. This CDR3 contains 15 residues. The germline V gene has CDR1 MNHNS and CDR2 SASEGT. To note about this clone: Its antigen remains unidentified.

The sequence came from a human donor who received a COVID-19 vaccine. Sequenced here: CD4+ T cells from PBMCs cultured without peptide, sampled after COVID-19 vaccination. The chain recombines TRBV6-1 with TRBJ1-5; D is possibly TRBD1 (5 bases). The CDR3 reads CASSEARGSYQPQHF. The CDR3 DNA reads TGTGCCAGCAGTGAAGCACGGGGGTCTTACCAGCCCCAGCATTTT.